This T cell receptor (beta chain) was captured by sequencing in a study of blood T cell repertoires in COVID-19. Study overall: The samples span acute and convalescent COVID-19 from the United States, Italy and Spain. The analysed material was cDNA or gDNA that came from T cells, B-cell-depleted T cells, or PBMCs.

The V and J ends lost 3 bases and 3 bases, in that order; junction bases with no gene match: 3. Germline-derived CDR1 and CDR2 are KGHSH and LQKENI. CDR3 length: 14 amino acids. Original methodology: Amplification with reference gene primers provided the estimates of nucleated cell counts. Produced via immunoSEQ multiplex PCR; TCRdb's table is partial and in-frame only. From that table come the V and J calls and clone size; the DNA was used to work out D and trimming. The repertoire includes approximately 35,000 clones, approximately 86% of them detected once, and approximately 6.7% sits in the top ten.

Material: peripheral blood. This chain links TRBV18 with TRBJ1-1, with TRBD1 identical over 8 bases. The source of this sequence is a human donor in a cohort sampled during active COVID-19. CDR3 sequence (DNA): TGTGCCAGCTCACCGGACAGGGCCTACACTGAAGCTTTCTTT. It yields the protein CASSPDRAYTEAFF.